This T cell receptor beta chain originates from a study of blood T cell repertoires in COVID-19. About the study: Samples of COVID-19 (acute and convalescent) were obtained from the United States, Italy and Spain. PBMCs, B-cell-depleted T cells, or T cells were the source of the cDNA or gDNA that made up the material.

Original handling: Estimation of nucleated cell counts relied on the amplification of reference gene primers. The assay was immunoSEQ multiplex PCR, and TCRdb's table has in-frame clones only and misses some. V and J calls and clone size are those listed in that table; D and trimming were worked out from the DNA. This table holds over 250,000 clones, 85% to 90% found once. V was clipped by 3 bases and J by 2 bases; unmatched bases: 1. Germline V lookup: CDR1 LNHNV, CDR2 YYDKDF (reference sequence). The CDR3 runs to 14 residues. The TCR sequence derives from a woman aged 45-59 years with COVID-19, enrolled during active disease. V is TRBV15 and J is TRBJ1-2; 9 bases map to TRBD1. The specimen sequenced was peripheral blood. For the CDR3, the DNA is TGTGCCACCAGCAGTACAGGGGGCAACTATGGCTACACCTTC. Translated, it gives CATSSTGGNYGYTF.